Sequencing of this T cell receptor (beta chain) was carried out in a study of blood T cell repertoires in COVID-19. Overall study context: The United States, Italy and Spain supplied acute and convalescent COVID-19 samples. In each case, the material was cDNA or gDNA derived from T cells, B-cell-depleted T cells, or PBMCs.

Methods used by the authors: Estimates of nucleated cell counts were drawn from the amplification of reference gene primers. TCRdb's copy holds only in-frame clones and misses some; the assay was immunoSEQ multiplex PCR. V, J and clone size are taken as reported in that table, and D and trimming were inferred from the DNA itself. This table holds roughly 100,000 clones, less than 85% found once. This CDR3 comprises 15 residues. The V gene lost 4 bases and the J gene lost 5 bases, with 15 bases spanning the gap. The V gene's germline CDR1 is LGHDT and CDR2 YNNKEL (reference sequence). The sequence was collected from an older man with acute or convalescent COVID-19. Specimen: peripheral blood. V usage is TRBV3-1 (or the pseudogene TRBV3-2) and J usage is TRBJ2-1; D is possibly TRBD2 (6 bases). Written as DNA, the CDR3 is TGTGCCAGCAGCCCACCCGCGGGATTTGACAATGAGCAGTTCTTC. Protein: CASSPPAGFDNEQFF.